The 17 T cell receptor beta chains given below trace back to one sample, sequenced in a study of T cell clonality in common variable immunodeficiency. What these receptors recognize is not known. Libraries were prepared by immunoSEQ multiplex PCR; TCRdb keeps only in-frame clonotypes and omits some of them. The sample has around 19,000 clones, none seen only once. Broader study findings: Common variable immunodeficiency TCR beta sequences reportedly had fewer deletions and N-nucleotide insertions.

The specimen sequenced was peripheral blood mononuclear cells. The receptors here all came from a human donor with common variable immunodeficiency.

The sample holds a few counts of this clone. The read ends 3 residues before the CDR3 terminus; that terminus is restored from the germline J gene. The chain recombines TRBV7-9 with TRBJ2-3; 7 positions agree with TRBD2. The J segment lost 1 base and the V segment lost 5 bases, leaving 6 bases of the junction unmatched. The CDR3 has 15 amino acids. Germline V gives CDR1 SEHNR, CDR2 FQNEAQ (reference sequence). The CDR3 DNA, read in part, is TGTGCCAGCAGCCTAGGACTAGACGGCACAGATACG. Translation: CASSLGLDGTDT. From start to end, the CDR3 is CASSLGLDGTDTQYF.

To note about this clone: The read terminates 3 residues ahead of where the CDR3 ends, so the germline J gene completes it. This chain connects TRBV29-1 to TRBJ2-5; 7 bases match TRBD1. CDR3 length: 12 amino acids. Germline-derived CDR1 and CDR2 are SQVTM and ANQGSEA. V dropped 6 bases and J dropped 4; count of bases not matched to a gene: 5. Here the CDR3 reads CSVATGAETQYF. The part of the CDR3 DNA that was read is TGCAGCGTCGCTACAGGGGCAGAGACC.

This clone has a handful of counts. The read finishes 3 residues shy of the CDR3 end, and the germline J gene is used to complete it. This rearrangement joins TRBV19 to TRBJ1-2; the match to TRBD1 covers 7 bases. J was trimmed by 7 bases and V by 7 bases; bases with no gene match: 12. CDR3 length: 14 amino acids. Germline lookup yields CDR1 LNHDA and CDR2 SQIVND (reference sequence). CDR3 in amino acids: CASTTRQGVSGYTF. Incomplete CDR3 DNA: TGTGCCAGTACCACAAGACAGGGCGTCTCTGGC.

As concerns this clone: The sequenced fragment ends 3 residues before the CDR3 boundary, so the rest is inferred from the germline J gene. The genes are TRBV29-1 and TRBJ2-7; 7 positions match TRBD1. CDR1 SQVTM and CDR2 ANQGSEA come from the germline V gene. The CDR3 is 11 amino acids. After removal of 6 bases from V and 2 bases from J, the junction contained 1 base not matched to a gene. The CDR3 here is CSVGQTYEQYF. Partial CDR3 DNA: TGCAGCGTGGGACAGACCTACGAG.

Details on this clone: The CDR3 end lies 3 residues beyond the end of the read and is filled in from the germline J gene. The J gene is TRBJ1-2, the V gene TRBV5-1; D perhaps matches TRBD1 (6 bases). CDR1 SGHRS and CDR2 YFSETQ come from the germline V gene. V lost 0 bases and J 0 bases, leaving 12 bases between the germline ends. The CDR3 is 16 amino acids. Partial CDR3 DNA: TGCGCCAGCAGCTTGGCCGCAGGGGAAGCTAACTATGGC. It specifies CASSLAAGEANYG. Given in full, the CDR3 is CASSLAAGEANYGYTF.

This clone was seen more than once but under ten times. The read terminates 3 residues ahead of where the CDR3 ends, so the germline J gene completes it. The chain has TRBV7-6 and TRBJ2-5, with 13 bases fitting TRBD2. The CDR3 extends over 16 amino acids. Losses at the gene ends were 1 base for V and 3 bases for J; bases not matched to a gene: 2. Per germline, CDR1 SGHVS and CDR2 FNYEAQ. The CDR3 DNA, read in part, is TGTGCCAGCAGCTTAGGGGGACTAGCGGGGAAAGAGACC. Residues: CASSLGGLAGKET. The whole CDR3 is CASSLGGLAGKETQYF. Based on the CDR3 plus reference TRBV7-6 and TRBJ2-5, the full variable domain is GAGVSQSPRYKVTKRGQDVALRCDPISGHVSLYWYRQALGQGPEFLTYFNYEAQQDKSGLPNDRFSAERPEGSISTLTIQRTEQRDSAMYRCASSLGGLAGKETQYFGPGTRLLVL.

This clone was picked up a small number of times. The read ends 3 residues early relative to the CDR3; the germline J gene fills the gap. The V call is TRBV7-9, the J call TRBJ2-2; D is perhaps TRBD1 (6 bases). The CDR3 sequence is 15 residues long. Trimming pared 4 bases from V and 6 bases from J, leaving 15 bases between. Germline V CDR1 and CDR2: SEHNR, FQNEAQ (reference sequence). The CDR3 protein is CASSSPGQVAGELFF. The covered CDR3 bases are TGTGCCAGCAGCTCACCGGGACAAGTGGCCGGGGAG.

This clone was observed a few times. The read comes to an end 3 residues before the CDR3 does, leaving the germline J gene to fill in the end. The chain links TRBV19 to TRBJ2-1; 9 bases map to TRBD1. The CDR3 contains 14 residues. Trimming at V came to 7 bases and at J to 4 bases, leaving 5 bases not matched to a gene. In germline, CDR1 is LNHDA, CDR2 SQIVND (reference sequence). The CDR3 bases that were read are TGTGCCAGTAACCCGGGACAGGGATACAATGAG. It is translated as CASNPGQGYNE. The full CDR3 sequence reads CASNPGQGYNEQFF.

This clone was found a few times. The sequence runs out 3 residues before the end of the CDR3; the remainder is reconstructed from the germline J gene. This chain links TRBV7-2 with TRBJ2-7; 12 nucleotides match TRBD2. Germline V gene data show CDR1 as SGHTA and CDR2 as FQGNSA. V gave up 4 bases and J gave up 6 bases; unmatched junction bases: 7. The CDR3 has 15 residues. CDR3 DNA (partial): TGTGCCAGCAGCTCCCGACTAGCGGGAGTTTCCGAG. Its translation is CASSSRLAGVSE. The complete CDR3 protein is CASSSRLAGVSEQYF.

Concerning this clone itself: The CDR3 extends 3 residues past the end of the read, so its final part is completed from the germline J gene. V usage is TRBV18 and J usage is TRBJ1-1, with 7 bases that match TRBD1. The CDR3 extends over 16 amino acids. V dropped 4 bases and J dropped 7; count of bases not matched to a gene: 15. CDR1 is KGHSH and CDR2 is LQKENI in the germline V gene. The CDR3 reads CASSLMGQSRTHEAFF. Incomplete CDR3 DNA: TGTGCCAGCTCACTAATGGGACAGTCCCGGACGCATGAA.

This clone has a handful of counts. The sequenced fragment ends 3 residues before the CDR3 boundary, so the rest is inferred from the germline J gene. The same CDR3 can be traced to other DNA sequences in this sample. V gene TRBV7-2 combines with J gene TRBJ1-2; the match to TRBD1 covers 10 bases. The germline V gene encodes CDR1 SGHTA and CDR2 FQGNSA. The junction had 4 bases not matched to a gene; V was cut back by 3 bases and J by 3 bases. The CDR3 has 15 amino acids. CDR3 residues: CASSFSGTGDYGYTF. Partial CDR3 DNA: TGTGCCAGCAGCTTTTCCGGGACAGGGGACTATGGC.

This clone was seen a few times. From the germline J gene comes the end of the CDR3, since the read stops 3 residues before it. The chain recombines TRBV18 with TRBJ2-1, with 13 bases lining up with TRBD2. V lost 3 bases to trimming and J lost 8 bases; unmatched junction nucleotides: 10. This CDR3 is 17 amino acids long. CDR1 KGHSH and CDR2 LQKENI come from the germline V gene. The sequenced CDR3 bases are TGTGCCAGCTCACCCAATACGGGACTAGCGGGAATCGATGAG. It translates to CASSPNTGLAGIDE. The whole CDR3 is CASSPNTGLAGIDEQFF.

By share, this clone counts as medium-sized (0.01 to 0.1%). Read data end 3 residues before the CDR3 end; the end is taken from the germline J gene. The chain combines TRBV7-2 with TRBJ1-2; D is unresolved. The V gene lost 1 base and the J gene lost 4 bases, with 7 bases spanning the gap. The CDR3 is made up of 13 amino acids. Germline V gives CDR1 SGHTA, CDR2 FQGNSA. CDR3 in amino acids: CASSLDRGYGYTF. The covered CDR3 bases are TGTGCCAGCAGCTTAGACCGAGGCTATGGC.

The CDR3 loop reads CASSGLGLADNEQFF. Incomplete CDR3 DNA: TGTGCCAGCAGTGGTCTGGGACTAGCGGACAATGAG. The chain couples TRBV6-2 or TRBV6-3 to TRBJ2-1; 11 bases fit TRBD2. The read comes to an end 3 residues before the CDR3 does, leaving the germline J gene to fill in the end. The germline gives CDR1 MNHEY, CDR2 SVGEGT. The CDR3 runs to 15 residues. V dropped 5 bases and J dropped 5; count of bases not matched to a gene: 5.

As concerns this clone: The read comes to an end 3 residues before the CDR3 does, leaving the germline J gene to fill in the end. Within the sample, other DNA sequences also encode this same CDR3. V gene TRBV19 combines with J gene TRBJ1-5; the match to TRBD1 covers 10 bases. Germline V gene sequence: CDR1 LNHDA, CDR2 SQIVND (reference sequence). Trimming removed 6 bases from V and 6 bases from J; junction bases left unmatched: 8. The CDR3 has 15 amino acids. The CDR3 sequence: CASSTTGGDGQPQHF. The sequenced CDR3 bases are TGTGCCAGTAGCACGACAGGGGGCGACGGTCAGCCC.

With regard to this clone: The read stops 3 residues short of the end of the CDR3; the missing end is completed from the germline J gene. The rearrangement joins TRBV6-2 or TRBV6-3 to TRBJ1-2, with 8 bases fitting TRBD1. The CDR3 length is 15 residues. After removal of 6 bases from V and 4 bases from J, the junction contained 10 bases not matched to a gene. The germline V gene has CDR1 MNHEY and CDR2 SVGEGT. CDR3 bases read: TGTGCCAGCAGCCTTGACAGGGGCGGAATCTATGGC. Translating it yields CASSLDRGGIYG. In full, the CDR3 is CASSLDRGGIYGYTF.

Points on this clone: The read gets to within 3 residues of the CDR3 end, and the germline J gene fills in the rest. V and J are TRBV19 and TRBJ2-5; 10 bases agree with TRBD2. This CDR3 has 17 amino acids. The trim removed 5 bases at V and 7 bases at J, leaving 16 bases unmatched. Germline V gene data show CDR1 as LNHDA and CDR2 as SQIVND (reference sequence). CDR3 sequence: CASSPRGSGGLRLTQYF. The CDR3 bases that were read are TGTGCCAGTAGTCCTCGTGGTAGCGGGGGGTTAAGGCTGACC.